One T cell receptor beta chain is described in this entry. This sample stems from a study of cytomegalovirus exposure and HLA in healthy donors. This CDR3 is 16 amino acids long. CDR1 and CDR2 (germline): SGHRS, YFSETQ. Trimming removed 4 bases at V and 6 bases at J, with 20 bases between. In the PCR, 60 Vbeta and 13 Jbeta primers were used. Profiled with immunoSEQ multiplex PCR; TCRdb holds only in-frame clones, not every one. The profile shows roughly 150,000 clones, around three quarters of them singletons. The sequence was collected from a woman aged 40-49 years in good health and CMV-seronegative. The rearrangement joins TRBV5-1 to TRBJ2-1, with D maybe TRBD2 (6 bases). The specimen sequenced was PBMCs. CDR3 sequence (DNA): TGCGCCAGCAGCCTGGAGTCGGGGAGGTATTTCAATGAGCAGTTCTTC. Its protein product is CASSLESGRYFNEQFF.